This T cell receptor (beta chain) is drawn from a study of blood T cell repertoires in COVID-19. The germline gives CDR1 SGHRS, CDR2 YFSETQ. V shed 4 bases and J 2 bases; nucleotides not matched to a gene: 8. This CDR3 has 15 residues. Only in-frame clones appear in the TCRdb table, and some are missing; sequencing was by immunoSEQ multiplex PCR. This sample has 120,000 to 150,000 clones, with 87% found just once. The gene calls are TRBV5-1 and TRBJ1-1, with 7 bases matching TRBD1. Source material: peripheral blood. This receptor was identified in a man aged 45-65 years who had recovered from COVID-19. CDR3 protein: CASSLRGQSNTEAFF. The CDR3 DNA reads TGCGCCAGCAGCCTTAGGGGACAGAGTAACACTGAAGCTTTCTTT.